This T cell receptor beta chain stems from a study of cytomegalovirus exposure and HLA in healthy donors. Study results and limitations: Later, an analysis showed that TCR beta chains associated with HLA were more clonally expanded than others that were equally common.

The PCR contained 60 Vbeta and 13 Jbeta primers. The data were produced by immunoSEQ multiplex PCR, yet TCRdb's version contains in-frame clones alone and is incomplete. Seen here are 90,000 to 95,000 clones, 78% observed once, and the top ten hold less than 5.5%. CDR3 length equals 14 residues. Trimming shortened V by 3 bases and J by 4 bases, and 12 bases separated the two germline ends. The V gene's germline CDR1 is SNHLY and CDR2 FYNNEI. On this clone: Its target is unknown.

This clonotype was obtained from a male donor in good health and CMV-seropositive. Sample: PBMCs. The V call is TRBV2, the J call TRBJ1-2, with no clear D. In DNA form, the CDR3 reads TGTGCCAGCAGTGAGCCAGAAACCTTCTATGGCTACACCTTC. It specifies CASSEPETFYGYTF.